This entry lists 3 T cell receptor beta chains sequenced from one sample in a study of Graves' ophthalmopathy and Graves' hyperthyroidism. TCR beta CDR3 amplification used RNA transcripts. Second-round multiplex PCR followed a first-round RT-PCR using HTBI primers. TCRdb used MiXCR to reprocess the multiplex PCR reads, holding one entry per CDR3 protein. Of some 160,000 distinct CDR3 sequences in the sample, 35% to 45% were seen once. The sample consisted of peripheral blood. All receptors come from a young man with Graves' ophthalmopathy.

The chain carries TRBV2 and TRBJ1-5; D call uncertain. With 6 bases removed from V and 4 bases from J, the gap between germline ends came to 19 bases. The germline V gene encodes CDR1 SNHLY and CDR2 FYNNEI. The CDR3 runs to 16 residues. The CDR3 DNA sequence: TGTGCCAGCAGCCAACACCGCTGGGAGTCTAATCAGCCCCAGCATTTT. This encodes CASSQHRWESNQPQHF. The variable domain in full, completed from reference TRBV2 and TRBJ1-5, reads EPEVTQTPSHQVTQMGQEVILRCVPISNHLYFYWYRQILGQKVEFLVSFYNNEISEKSEIFDDQFSVERPDGSNFTLKIRSTKLEDSAMYFCASSQHRWESNQPQHFGDGTRLSIL.

The chain has TRBV24-1 and TRBJ1-2, with 7 bases aligning to TRBD1. Germline assignment: CDR1 KGHDR and CDR2 SFDVKD. The CDR3 runs to 14 residues. V lost 4 bases to trimming and J lost 6 bases; unmatched junction nucleotides: 7. In nucleotides, the CDR3 is TGTGCCACCAGTGACCCCCGAGACAGGGATGGCTACACCTTC. Amino acids: CATSDPRDRDGYTF.

The chain couples TRBV12-3 or TRBV12-4 to TRBJ1-1; D unresolved. V dropped 1 base and J dropped 1 base, with 10 bases sitting between them. CDR3 length: 15 residues. This CDR3 reads CASSLVLERNTEAFF. CDR3 coding DNA: TGTGCCAGCAGTTTAGTGTTGGAAAGGAACACTGAAGCTTTCTTT.